These 15 T cell receptor beta chains originate from one sample sequenced in a study of CD8 T cells in ankylosing spondylitis. TCRdb used MiXCR to reprocess the 5' RACE reads, holding one entry per CDR3 protein. This sample carries around 480,000 distinct CDR3 sequences, roughly a sixth of them seen once, and the ten largest clones take approximately 0.93%. The study, taken as a whole, reports: Blood from ankylosing spondylitis patients appeared to carry a characteristic eight-variant TCR beta motif.

The antigens of these receptors remain unknown. The source material was blood, either unsorted or a sorted T cell fraction (not recorded which). The receptor set was obtained from a male donor with ankylosing spondylitis.

The CDR3 here is CAGQQGKGAKNIQYF. The CDR3 coding sequence is TGTGCCGGTCAACAGGGGAAGGGGGCCAAAAACATTCAGTACTTC. The chain combines TRBV6-1 with TRBJ2-4, with TRBD1 matching over 7 bases. The germline CDR1 and CDR2 sequences are MNHNS and SASEGT. The length of the CDR3 is 15 residues. V dropped 11 bases and J dropped 1; count of bases not matched to a gene: 11.

A few counts support this clonotype. The DNA of the CDR3 is TGTGCCAGCAGCGTAGACGGTTGGAACGGAAAACTGTTTTTT. Protein product: CASSVDGWNGKLFF. The rearrangement joins TRBV9 to TRBJ1-4; D not resolved. V was cut by 0 bases and J by 10 bases, with 13 bases left in between. The CDR3 sequence is 14 residues long. Germline values: CDR1 SGDLS, CDR2 YYNGEE. Combining the CDR3 with reference TRBV9 and TRBJ1-4 gives the whole variable domain DSGVTQTPKHLITATGQRVTLRCSPRSGDLSVYWYQQSLDQGLQFLIQYYNGEERAKGNILERFSAQQFPDLHSELNLSSLELGDSALYFCASSVDGWNGKLFFGSGTQLSVL.

The chain has TRBV7-2 and TRBJ1-2, with D uncertain. The V gene's germline CDR1 is SGHTA and CDR2 FQGNSA. Trimming took off 1 base at V and 7 bases at J, with 10 bases between the two ends. The CDR3 has 13 amino acids. The DNA for the CDR3 is TGTGCCAGCAGCTTAGGGGGAAGTAGTGGCTACACCTTC. This gives the protein CASSLGGSSGYTF.

The table lists this clonotype with a few counts. The chain links TRBV3-1 to TRBJ2-3; 8 positions agree with TRBD1. Trimming removed 3 bases from V and 8 bases from J; junction bases left unmatched: 7. This CDR3 region has 14 residues. Germline V gene lookup returns CDR1 LGHDT and CDR2 YNNKEL (reference sequence). The CDR3 here is CASSQGTGITTQYF. DNA for the CDR3: TGTGCCAGCAGCCAGGGGACAGGCATCACTACGCAGTATTTT.

This sequence joins TRBV20-1 and TRBJ2-2; 11 bases are shared with TRBD1. Germline CDR1 DFQATT, CDR2 SNEGSKA (reference sequence). The V and J ends lost 6 bases and 4 bases, in that order; junction bases with no gene match: 13. The CDR3 has 17 amino acids. As DNA, the CDR3 is TGCAGTGCCGCGGCGAGGTTAGGGACAGGGGGCACCGGGGAGCTGTTTTTT. Translated: CSAAARLGTGGTGELFF.

J is TRBJ1-5 and V is TRBV7-8, with no clear D. Trimming stripped 1 base from V and 7 bases from J, with 17 bases between. Germline lookup yields CDR1 SGHVS and CDR2 FQNEAQ. The CDR3 has 16 amino acids. CDR3 sequence: CASSLEIAGRGQPQHF. The CDR3 DNA reads as TGTGCCAGCAGCTTAGAAATAGCCGGTAGAGGCCAGCCCCAGCATTTT.

The rearrangement uses TRBV11-2 and TRBJ2-5; 7 nucleotides line up with TRBD1. This CDR3 is built from 15 residues. Germline V gene data show CDR1 as SGHAT and CDR2 as FQNNGV. J lost 1 base, V lost 1 base, and 3 bases had no gene match. The CDR3 DNA reads TGTGCCAGCAGCTTAGGGACAGGCCTCCAAGAGACCCAGTACTTC. Translating it yields CASSLGTGLQETQYF.

This clonotype was seen only a few times. The chain links TRBV12-3 or TRBV12-4 to TRBJ1-6; D possibly corresponds to TRBD1 (5 bases). The V end was cut by 1 base, the J end by 9 bases, with 13 bases between. The CDR3 has 15 amino acids. CDR3 in DNA: TGTGCCAGCAGTTTAGAGGGGAGAATAACTTCACCCCTCCACTTT. It codes for CASSLEGRITSPLHF.

Many counts were recorded for this clonotype. The genes are TRBV10-3 and TRBJ2-7; the D is unclear. Trimming cost V 3 bases and J 4 bases, with 7 bases left between them. Germline V gene sequence: CDR1 ENHRY, CDR2 SYGVKD. The CDR3 consists of 12 residues. The CDR3 loop reads CAISDKEYEQYF. The CDR3 DNA sequence: TGTGCCATCAGTGATAAAGAGTACGAGCAGTACTTC.

This clonotype has more than one count but fewer than ten. The rearrangement joins TRBV5-8 to TRBJ1-1, with D perhaps matching TRBD1 (6 bases). Trimming stripped 6 bases from V and 4 bases from J, with 16 bases between. Germline assignment: CDR1 SGHTS and CDR2 YDEGEE. The CDR3 runs to 14 residues. The CDR3 nucleotides read TGTGCCAGCAACAGATACAGGGAGGGCACTGAAGCTTTCTTT. Translating it yields CASNRYREGTEAFF.

The CDR3 region has the DNA TGTGCCAGCAGGTCGGGACAGGGGAGGGCAATGAACACTGAAGCTTTCTTT. Translation gives CASRSGQGRAMNTEAFF. This sequence joins TRBV6-1 and TRBJ1-1, with 10 positions matching TRBD1. V lost 6 bases and J lost 0; bases outside the gene matches: 10. There are 17 residues in the CDR3. CDR1 and CDR2 (germline): MNHNS, SASEGT.

J is TRBJ2-5 and V is TRBV20-1; 8 positions agree with TRBD1. Germline trimming cut 4 bases from V and 5 bases from J; bases unmatched to any gene: 12. Germline CDR1 reads DFQATT; CDR2 reads SNEGSKA (reference sequence). The CDR3 consists of 15 residues. The CDR3 nucleotides are TGCAGTGCTAAACCTCGGACAGGGAAGGTCGAGACCCAGTACTTC. This sequence encodes CSAKPRTGKVETQYF.

The gene calls are TRBV18 and TRBJ2-3; TRBD2 might be the D (5 bases). The CDR3 runs 15 residues. Trimming stripped 4 bases from V and 4 bases from J, with 15 bases between. CDR1 is KGHSH and CDR2 is LQKENI in the germline V gene. The CDR3 reads CASSQDRGTSDTQYF. DNA for the CDR3: TGTGCCAGCTCACAGGATCGGGGAACTTCAGATACGCAGTATTTT.

In this sample, this clonotype turned up many times. The V call is TRBV5-1, the J call TRBJ2-5; D is uncertain. The V end lost 2 bases, the J end lost 2 bases, and 7 bases lay between the germline ends. The germline V gene encodes CDR1 SGHRS and CDR2 YFSETQ. This CDR3 region has 13 residues. The CDR3 sequence: CASSLASQETQYF. The CDR3 DNA follows: TGCGCCAGCAGCTTAGCGAGTCAAGAGACCCAGTACTTC. Based on the CDR3 plus reference TRBV5-1 and TRBJ2-5, the full variable domain is KAGVTQTPRYLIKTRGQQVTLSCSPISGHRSVSWYQQTPGQGLQFLFEYFSETQRNKGNFPGRFSGRQFSNSRSEMNVSTLELGDSALYLCASSLASQETQYFGPGTRLLVL.

This clonotype was detected only a few times. The rearrangement joins TRBV12-3 or TRBV12-4 to TRBJ1-2; possibly TRBD1 for D (6 bases). V was pared by 3 bases and J by 3 bases, with 11 bases between. The CDR3 runs 14 residues. CDR3 coding DNA: TGTGCCAGCAGTTTTACAGGGTCAGACTATGGCTACACCTTC. It translates to CASSFTGSDYGYTF.